This TCR beta chain derives from a study of regulatory T cells in long-lasting Graves disease. The study's findings and limits: Newly diagnosed Graves' patients had higher TCR diversity than persistent ones.

With regard to this clonotype: Its target is not known.

Time point described: persistent/refractory GD, antithyroid drugs over 5 years with positive TRAb. Extracted RNA from PBMCs served as the source of the TCR library. American Thyroid Association guidelines defined Graves' disease diagnosis. Library construction for TCR beta used iRepertoire HTBI primers and Arm-PCR of CDR3 regions. Per the original methods: From all samples, identification returned 14 TRBJ and approximately 62 TRBV segments. TCRdb re-called the multiplex PCR reads through MiXCR, storing one row per CDR3 protein. The V and J calls come from TCRdb's annotation, not from the publication. The sample holds more than 350,000 distinct CDR3 sequences, roughly a fifth seen once. The CDR3 loop spans 16 amino acids. Germline assignment: CDR1 KGHDR and CDR2 SFDVKD. V was clipped by 5 bases and J by 3 bases; unmatched bases: 9.

The receptor was isolated from a female donor with Graves disease. The source was peripheral blood mononuclear cells (PBMCs), collected when the disease was refractory, from a patient treated with antithyroid drugs. This chain uses TRBV24-1 with TRBJ2-1; TRBD2 aligns across 7 bases. The CDR3 sequence: CATSALPAGNYNEQFF. In DNA form, the CDR3 reads TGTGCCACCAGTGCCCTTCCAGCGGGAAACTACAATGAGCAGTTCTTC.